The TCR beta chain under discussion was sequenced for a study of T cells in Graves' hyperthyroidism and ophthalmopathy (dated by TCRdb to about 2019). About the study as a whole: Peripheral blood samples were taken at the time of initial diagnosis, prior to any treatment. Once sampling was done, hyperthyroidism patients were given methimazole at a starting dose of 30 mg daily, whereas ophthalmopathy patients were given high-dose intravenous methylprednisolone. The paper describes TCR Vbeta CDR3 sequencing of about 140 peripheral blood samples, made up of around 41 ophthalmopathy patients, 70 to 75 hyperthyroidism patients and 17 progressor patients. In addition, the study compared T-cell repertoires in thyroid tissue and in blood from five to seven Graves' hyperthyroidism patients. Whether ophthalmopathy could be predicted prospectively was tested in an independent validation cohort made up of 18 hyperthyroidism patients plus 17 patients who later progressed to ophthalmopathy. To identify TCR V-J signatures that set the groups apart, the researchers used a discovery cohort of about a hundred patients, made up of around 40 with Graves' ophthalmopathy and around 58 with stable Graves' hyperthyroidism. The roughly 100 discovery patients were randomly divided into training and test sets at a 7:3 ratio.

This clonotype has a handful of counts. This receptor's antigen is unknown. Base qualities are missing; no much larger clone stands one base away. The CDR3 runs 12 residues from the cysteine to the phenylalanine. Only the CDR3 DNA is retained, 36 bases long and in frame from the first base. V and J lose 5 bases and 2 bases, and a span of 10 bases separates them. Looking up the germline V gene (reference sequence) yields CDR1 GTSNPN and CDR2 SVGIG. Graves' hyperthyroidism was defined as stable when no progression to ophthalmopathy occurred over 18 months of follow-up. Hyperthyroidism patients were newly diagnosed, with disease duration under 2 months, and aged 18 to 65 years. Any patient with an uncontrolled infection, another autoimmune disease, pregnancy or lactation was excluded. Diagnoses were established on the basis of clinical symptoms, serum thyroxine and TRAb, thyroid ultrasound, and orbital computed tomography. PBMCs were isolated from about 9.1 ml of fresh peripheral blood by Ficoll-Paque density gradient centrifugation. Total RNA was extracted with Trizol reagent, and quality was checked on an Agilent 2100 Bioanalyzer.

The TCR beta CDR3 regions were amplified from the RNA transcripts. The TCR CDR3 was subjected to a first round of RT-PCR using the HTBI primer set and the Qiagen OneStep RT-PCR kit. The libraries were constructed in a second round of multiplex PCR and then size-selected and purified. Libraries were sequenced paired-end with 100 bp reads on an Illumina HiSeq2000. The authors' pipeline ran thus. Raw data were processed with SOAPnuke, discarding reads with adapters, uncalled bases, mean Phred below 15, or no exact constant-primer or identifier match. High-quality paired reads were merged using COPE v1.2.5, and each unique nucleotide sequence was defined as a clonotype. MiTCR v1.1 was used to align clonotypes to the IMGT TRBV, TRBD and TRBJ reference segments. Analysis was restricted to V-J combinations with a frequency above 0.0001, which covered about 99% of repertoires. The TCS score was defined as the ratio of F50 (clonal expansion) to E x V (chaos), calculated using BLOSUM62-based TCRdist between CDR3 peptides within each V-J. Welch's t-statistics and random forest reduced 450 to 600 V-J features to fewer than 15, which were used in a naive Bayes classifier (R e1071). Through fastp at Q25 and MiXCR, TCRdb rebuilt clones from the public reads, retaining in-frame beta chains. When rows share a CDR3 protein, they turn into one entry using the most common DNA and genes. These V and J calls rely on TCRdb rather than the paper's analysis. For this sample there are 600,000 to 750,000 distinct CDR3 sequences; roughly 17% appear just once. In total, the top ten clones hold around 15% of the sample.

Findings and caveats that apply to the study as a whole: In validation, the model predicted progression to ophthalmopathy with 55% to 71% sensitivity and less than 75% specificity, a median of roughly seven months before onset. Most expanded thyroid clonotypes (frequency above 0.001) were also detected in blood, a finding suggesting that blood repertoires may reflect thyroid immune responses. A 13 V-J signature model separated ophthalmopathy from stable hyperthyroidism, with approximately 87% sensitivity and approximately 81% specificity in cross-validation and 80%/75% in testing. Sample size was not statistically predetermined, and blinding of investigators to group allocation was not performed.

The source material was blood. The chain employs TRBV30 and TRBJ2-7; the D gene is perhaps TRBD2, on 5 matching bases. The source of this sequence is a man aged 45-65 years with Graves' hyperthyroidism. The CDR3 region: CAWSSGTYEQYF. The nucleotides are TGTGCCTGGTCGTCGGGAACCTACGAGCAGTACTTC.